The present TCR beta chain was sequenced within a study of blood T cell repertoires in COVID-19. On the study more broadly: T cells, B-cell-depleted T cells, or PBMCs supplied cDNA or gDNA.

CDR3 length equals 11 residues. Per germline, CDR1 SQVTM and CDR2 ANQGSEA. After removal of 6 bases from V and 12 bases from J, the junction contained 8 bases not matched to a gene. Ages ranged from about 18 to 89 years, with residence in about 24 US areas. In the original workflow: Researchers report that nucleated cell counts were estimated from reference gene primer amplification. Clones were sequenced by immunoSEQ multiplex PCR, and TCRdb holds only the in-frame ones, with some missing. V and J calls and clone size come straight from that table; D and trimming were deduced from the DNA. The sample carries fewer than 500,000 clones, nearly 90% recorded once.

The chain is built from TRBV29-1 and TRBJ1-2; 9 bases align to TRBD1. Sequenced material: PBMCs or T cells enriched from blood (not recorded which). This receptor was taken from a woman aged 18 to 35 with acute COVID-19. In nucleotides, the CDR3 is TGCAGCGTGGGGGACAGGGCCCACGACACCTTC. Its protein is CSVGDRAHDTF.